This T cell receptor beta chain was identified during a study of T cell repertoires in cytomegalovirus infection. Study-level background: Public TCR beta signatures provided an indication of both CMV infection and a matching HLA type.

The study, taken as a whole, reports: Ex vivo responses were dominated by HLA-C-restricted CMV-specific TCR beta clonotypes.

Deletions cut 3 bases from V and 0 bases from J, with 9 bases between. Germline CDR1 is MNHNS and CDR2 is SASEGT. The CDR3 is 15 residues long. TCRdb called the reads again in MiXCR, with one record for every CDR3 protein. Here the sample spans around 740,000 distinct CDR3 sequences, about a third being singletons. Remarks on this clonotype: Antigen: not known.

This receptor was identified in a human donor in good health (CMV status not recorded). Some clones in this sample may be carry-over from other donors' samples. The sample taken for sequencing was PBMCs. The gene calls are TRBV6-1 and TRBJ2-4; possible D gene TRBD1, 6 bases. As DNA, the CDR3 is TGTGCCAGCAGTGACGGACAGCTAGCCAAAAACATTCAGTACTTC. This sequence encodes CASSDGQLAKNIQYF.